This TCR beta chain is from a study of blood T cell repertoires in COVID-19. As for the study in general: Some COVID-19 samples were acute and others convalescent; all came from the United States, Italy and Spain. T cells, B-cell-depleted T cells, or PBMCs supplied cDNA or gDNA.

This table comes from immunoSEQ multiplex PCR, and its TCRdb copy is limited to in-frame clones, with some not included. The sample lists about 290,000 clones, around 85% seen once, with approximately 3.8% in the top ten. Germline V gene lookup returns CDR1 LGHDT and CDR2 YNNKEL (reference sequence). The CDR3 extends over 13 amino acids. J lost 7 bases, V lost 4 bases, and 4 bases had no gene match. The sample consisted of peripheral blood. V and J are TRBV3-1 (or the pseudogene TRBV3-2) and TRBJ2-1; 7 bases match TRBD1. The clonotype was recovered from a woman in her forties or fifties with active or convalescent COVID-19. CDR3 in amino acids: CASSPGTENEQFF. Here the CDR3 DNA reads TGTGCCAGCAGCCCCGGGACAGAGAATGAGCAGTTCTTC.